A single sample is the source of the 27 T cell receptor beta chains below, sequenced in a study of T cell repertoires in cytomegalovirus infection. The antigens of these receptors remain unknown. Each CDR3 protein gets one entry after TCRdb re-called the reads with MiXCR. The top ten clones hold more than 13% of a sample with approximately 910,000 distinct CDR3 sequences, roughly 30% of them seen once. Sample: cultured CD8+ T cells from PBMCs, taken from culture after CMV antigen stimulation. The receptors stem from a human donor in good health (CMV status not recorded). Some clones in this sample may be carry-over from other donors' samples.

This clonotype is termed medium-sized. The rearrangement joins TRBV6-1 to TRBJ1-5; a weak D match, TRBD1 (6 bases). V lost 5 bases and J lost 7, with 12 bases in between. There are 13 residues in the CDR3. Germline loops: CDR1 MNHNS, CDR2 SASEGT. The CDR3 protein is CASSMTGWQPQHF. The CDR3 DNA is TGTGCCAGCAGTATGACAGGATGGCAGCCCCAGCATTTT.

This clonotype turned up a few times. The chain is built from TRBV27 and TRBJ1-2; maybe TRBD1 (6 bases). The CDR3 runs 15 residues. Trimming took off 5 bases at V and 3 bases at J, with 16 bases between the two ends. CDR1 and CDR2 from the germline V gene are MNHEY and SMNVEV (reference sequence). The CDR3 coding sequence is TGTGCCAGCAGTCCAAGGACAGAGATTCACTATGGCTACACCTTC. Protein product: CASSPRTEIHYGYTF.

As to this clonotype: It may be a read error: a sequence one base away is much more abundant. The chain uses TRBV12-3 or TRBV12-4 and TRBJ2-5; D uncertain. The CDR3 is 14 residues long. CDR3 nucleotide sequence: TGTGCCAACAGTCACGACTGGCTCCCGGAGACCCAGTACTTC. Amino acid sequence: CANSHDWLPETQYF.

The chain is built from TRBV6-8 and TRBJ1-5; D unclear. With 6 bases removed from V and 11 bases from J, the gap between germline ends came to 17 bases. The V gene's germline CDR1 is MNHGY and CDR2 SAAAGT. The CDR3 runs to 13 residues. Here the CDR3 DNA reads TGTGCCAGCAGCCTTTCGGGCACCGCGACCCAGCATTTT. This gives the protein CASSLSGTATQHF.

V usage is TRBV7-9 and J usage is TRBJ2-1, with D uncertain. CDR1 is SEHNR and CDR2 is FQNEAQ in the germline V gene (reference sequence). The CDR3 is made up of 12 amino acids. The V end lost 2 bases, the J end lost 9 bases, and 8 bases lay between the germline ends. This chain's CDR3 is CASSLSAPEQFF. The CDR3 DNA reads TGTGCCAGCAGCTTATCAGCCCCTGAGCAGTTCTTC.

This clonotype was detected many times. The V and J genes are TRBV7-2 and TRBJ1-1; D perhaps matches TRBD1 (5 bases). In germline, CDR1 is SGHTA, CDR2 FQGNSA. V was cut by 2 bases and J by 2 bases, with 12 bases left in between. The CDR3 is 15 amino acids. CDR3 sequence (DNA): TGTGCCAGCAGCTTATGGCGGGGCGGCAACACTGAAGCTTTCTTT. It is translated as CASSLWRGGNTEAFF.

This clonotype was detected many times. This sequence joins TRBV12-5 and TRBJ1-1; the match to TRBD1 covers 10 bases. Germline values: CDR1 LGHNT, CDR2 FRNRAP. The V and J ends lost 4 bases and 5 bases, in that order; junction bases with no gene match: 7. This CDR3 is 15 amino acids long. The chain's CDR3 is CASGWTGGMSTEAFF. CDR3 nucleotides: TGTGCTAGTGGTTGGACAGGGGGGATGAGTACTGAAGCTTTCTTT.

This clonotype was seen just once. The chain links TRBV7-4 to TRBJ1-1; 8 bases fit TRBD1. CDR3 length: 15 residues. Germline V CDR1 and CDR2: SGHVT, SQSDAQ. With V trimmed by 4 bases and J by 9 bases, 13 bases remained unmatched. CDR3 bases: TGTGCCAGCAGCTCGACCGCAGGGGGCTTGACTAAAGCTTTCTTT. Protein sequence: CASSSTAGGLTKAFF.

This sequence joins TRBV29-1 and TRBJ2-1; D remains unclear. The CDR3 totals 10 residues. From germline, CDR1 is SQVTM and CDR2 ANQGSEA. Trimming shortened V by 8 bases and J by 5 bases, and 7 bases separated the two germline ends. In DNA, the CDR3 is TGCAGCACTGGACACAATGAGCAGTTCTTC. As protein: CSTGHNEQFF.

The chain employs TRBV20-1 and TRBJ2-5, with D possibly TRBD1 on 5 matching bases. Trimming shortened V by 3 bases and J by 7 bases, and 15 bases separated the two germline ends. The CDR3 runs 13 residues. Germline V gives CDR1 DFQATT, CDR2 SNEGSKA (reference sequence). CDR3 region: CSARVREGVTQYF. The CDR3 nucleotides read TGCAGTGCTAGGGTCAGGGAAGGGGTGACCCAGTACTTC.

The chain has TRBV6-6 and TRBJ1-1; 7 bases match TRBD1. CDR1 MNHNY and CDR2 SVGAGI come from the germline V gene (reference sequence). V trimming: 0 bases; J trimming: 1 base; junction bases outside the gene matches: 8. The length of the CDR3 is 17 residues. The CDR3 nucleotides read TGTGCCAGCAGTTACTCCCCACCTGAGGGGGCGAACACTGAAGCTTTCTTT. Its protein is CASSYSPPEGANTEAFF.

In its sample, this clonotype was seen many times. The chain links TRBV7-6 to TRBJ1-4; no clear D. Germline V gene sequence: CDR1 SGHVS, CDR2 FNYEAQ. The CDR3 has 12 amino acids. V was shortened by 1 base and J by 7 bases, with 4 bases between the two germline ends. The CDR3 region has the DNA TGTGCCAGCAGCTTAGATCGTGAAAAACTGTTTTTT. Translation: CASSLDREKLFF.

As to this clonotype: A much larger clone differs from this one at a single base, so this may be a read error. CDR3 sequence: CDSSSDPGFGLTEAFF. The CDR3 region has the DNA TGTGACAGCAGCTCCGACCCCGGATTTGGTCTCACTGAAGCTTTCTTT. The chain is built from TRBV7-2 and TRBJ1-1; D gene uncertain. The CDR3 spans 16 residues. Germline CDR1 reads SGHTA; CDR2 reads FQGNSA.

The chain uses TRBV6-2 or TRBV6-3 and TRBJ2-7, with D perhaps TRBD2 (6 bases). Germline CDR1 MNHEY, CDR2 SVGEGT. Deletions cut 2 bases from V and 10 bases from J, with 9 bases between. This CDR3 comprises 11 residues. The CDR3: CASSYGGVQYV. In DNA form, the CDR3 reads TGTGCCAGCAGTTACGGAGGGGTTCAGTACGTC.

This clonotype came up a few times. This sequence joins TRBV7-9 and TRBJ2-7; 8 bases align to TRBD2. The germline V gene has CDR1 SEHNR and CDR2 FQNEAQ (reference sequence). The trim removed 5 bases at V and 1 base at J, leaving 7 bases unmatched. The CDR3 has 15 residues. CDR3 protein: CASSDLAGLSYEQYV. DNA for the CDR3: TGTGCCAGCAGCGATTTAGCGGGGCTTTCCTACGAGCAGTACGTC.

The chain couples TRBV29-1 to TRBJ2-1; D perhaps matches TRBD2 (6 bases). Between the trimmed V and J ends, which lost 4 bases and 8 bases, there was a span of 9 bases. The length of the CDR3 is 11 residues. The germline CDR1 and CDR2 sequences are SQVTM and ANQGSEA. CDR3 amino acids: CSVGAGHEQFF. Written as DNA, the CDR3 is TGCAGCGTTGGAGCGGGCCATGAGCAGTTCTTC.

V gene TRBV7-8 combines with J gene TRBJ2-3; no firm D call. The CDR3 is made up of 15 amino acids. The V end lost 5 bases, the J end lost 0 bases, and 12 bases lay between the germline ends. Per germline, CDR1 SGHVS and CDR2 FQNEAQ. DNA of the CDR3: TGTGCCAGCAGCCTAAAGCACCTAAGCACAGATACGCAGTATTTT. Its translation: CASSLKHLSTDTQYF.

Many counts were recorded for this clonotype. The rearrangement joins TRBV7-8 to TRBJ1-5; 7 bases map to TRBD1. This CDR3 is 15 amino acids long. V shed 4 bases and J 5 bases; nucleotides not matched to a gene: 8. CDR1 and CDR2 (germline): SGHVS, FQNEAQ. The CDR3 DNA sequence: TGTGCCAGCAGCTCCAGGGGGGAACCCCATCAGCCCCAGCATTTT. Amino acids: CASSSRGEPHQPQHF.

This clonotype was observed at least ten times. The chain is built from TRBV7-6 and TRBJ1-1, with D perhaps matching TRBD1 (6 bases). The V end was cut by 1 base, the J end by 0 bases, with 21 bases between. Germline CDR1 is SGHVS and CDR2 is FNYEAQ. The CDR3 spans 19 residues. The CDR3 protein is CASSLVPQGQNSLNTEAFF. The CDR3 DNA is TGTGCCAGCAGCTTAGTCCCGCAGGGGCAAAATTCCCTGAACACTGAAGCTTTCTTT.

The V call is TRBV9, the J call TRBJ2-3; D is perhaps TRBD2 (5 bases). This CDR3 has 15 residues. The ends were cut back, 4 bases at V and 0 bases at J, with 12 bases in the middle. CDR1 is SGDLS and CDR2 is YYNGEE in the germline V gene. The CDR3 DNA reads as TGTGCCAGCAGCCCAATAGCGCGCAGCACAGATACGCAGTATTTT. Its protein product is CASSPIARSTDTQYF.

This clonotype was observed a handful of times. The V call is TRBV11-2, the J call TRBJ2-5; TRBD2 matches at 8 bases. CDR1 SGHAT and CDR2 FQNNGV come from the germline V gene. J gave up 1 base and V 3 bases, and 7 bases lay outside the gene matches. There are 16 residues in the CDR3. The CDR3 DNA is TGTGCCAGCAGCTTCGGCCGCGGGGGGCTCCAAGAGACCCAGTACTTC. Protein: CASSFGRGGLQETQYF.

This rearrangement joins TRBV27 to TRBJ2-3, with D tentatively TRBD2 (7 bases). This CDR3 has 13 residues. Trimming removed 6 bases from V and 5 bases from J, with 12 bases in between. The germline V gene encodes CDR1 MNHEY and CDR2 SMNVEV (reference sequence). The CDR3 coding sequence is TGTGCCAGCAGCGGGGGGCGGATAGATACGCAGTATTTT. The encoded protein is CASSGGRIDTQYF.

In its sample, this clonotype was seen a few times. This chain links TRBV4-1 with TRBJ2-7, with D perhaps matching TRBD2 (6 bases). This CDR3 is built from 14 residues. Germline values: CDR1 MGHRA, CDR2 YSYEKL. V shed 1 base and J shed 1 base, with 8 bases lying between them. CDR3 loop: CASSQVGGSYEQYF. The CDR3 bases are TGCGCCAGCAGCCAAGTCGGGGGATCCTACGAGCAGTACTTC.

This clonotype was found many times. V and J are TRBV28 and TRBJ2-1; D uncertain. The CDR3 has 12 residues. Germline CDR1 MDHEN, CDR2 SYDVKM. V was cut by 5 bases and J by 0 bases, with 2 bases left in between. The CDR3 region has the DNA TGTGCCAGCAGTCCCTCCTACAATGAGCAGTTCTTC. Translating it yields CASSPSYNEQFF.

This clonotype occurred a few times. This chain joins TRBV14 and TRBJ2-1; D remains unclear. V gave up 5 bases and J gave up 1 base, with 15 bases separating them. CDR1 and CDR2 (germline): SGHDN, FVKESK. This CDR3 region has 16 residues. CDR3 coding DNA: TGTGCCAGCAGCGCACGCGTACAGAATTCCTACAATGAGCAGTTCTTC. Translating gives CASSARVQNSYNEQFF. Drawing the rest from reference TRBV14 and TRBJ2-1, the complete variable domain is EAGVTQFPSHSVIEKGQTVTLRCDPISGHDNLYWYRRVMGKEIKFLLHFVKESKQDESGMPNNRFLAERTGGTYSTLKVQPAELEDSGVYFCASSARVQNSYNEQFFGPGTRLTVL.

CDR3 in amino acids: CASSPPGTSGGNEQFF. CDR3 DNA sequence: TGTGCCAGCTCACCACCCGGGACTAGCGGGGGAAATGAGCAGTTCTTC. The J gene is TRBJ2-1, the V gene TRBV18, with 14 bases lining up with TRBD2. The CDR3 totals 16 residues. Germline V gives CDR1 KGHSH, CDR2 LQKENI. J gave up 7 bases and V 0 bases, and 2 bases lay outside the gene matches.

In this sample, this clonotype turned up a few times. The chain recombines TRBV7-6 with TRBJ2-1; D may be TRBD1 (6 bases). This CDR3 region has 14 residues. V gave up 1 base and J gave up 8 bases, with 12 bases separating them. Germline lookup yields CDR1 SGHVS and CDR2 FNYEAQ. CDR3 region: CASSLGGDIHEQFF. The CDR3 region has the DNA TGTGCCAGCAGCTTAGGAGGGGACATTCATGAGCAGTTCTTC.